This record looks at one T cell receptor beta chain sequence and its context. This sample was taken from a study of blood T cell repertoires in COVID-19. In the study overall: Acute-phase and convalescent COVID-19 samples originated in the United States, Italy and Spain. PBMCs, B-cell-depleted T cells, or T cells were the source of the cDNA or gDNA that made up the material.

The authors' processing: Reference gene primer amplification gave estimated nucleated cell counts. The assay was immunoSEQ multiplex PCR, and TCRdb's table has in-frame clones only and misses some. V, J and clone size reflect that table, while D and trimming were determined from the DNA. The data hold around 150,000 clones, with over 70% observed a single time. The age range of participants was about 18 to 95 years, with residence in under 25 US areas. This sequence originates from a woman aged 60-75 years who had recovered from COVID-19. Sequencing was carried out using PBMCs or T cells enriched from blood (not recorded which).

The CDR3: CASSWGDGSSYEQYF. CDR3 bases: TGTGCCAGCAGCTGGGGGGACGGCAGCTCCTACGAGCAGTACTTC. The rearrangement links TRBV5-6 to TRBJ2-7, with a weak D call TRBD2 (6 bases). Germline values: CDR1 SGHDT, CDR2 YYEEEE. V lost 3 bases and J lost 0, with 13 bases in between. This CDR3 has 15 residues. Together with reference TRBV5-6 and TRBJ2-7, the CDR3 gives the full variable domain: DAGVTQSPTHLIKTRGQQVTLRCSPKSGHDTVSWYQQALGQGPQFIFQYYEEEERQRGNFPDRFSGHQFPNYSSELNVNALLLGDSALYLCASSWGDGSSYEQYFGPGTRLTVT.